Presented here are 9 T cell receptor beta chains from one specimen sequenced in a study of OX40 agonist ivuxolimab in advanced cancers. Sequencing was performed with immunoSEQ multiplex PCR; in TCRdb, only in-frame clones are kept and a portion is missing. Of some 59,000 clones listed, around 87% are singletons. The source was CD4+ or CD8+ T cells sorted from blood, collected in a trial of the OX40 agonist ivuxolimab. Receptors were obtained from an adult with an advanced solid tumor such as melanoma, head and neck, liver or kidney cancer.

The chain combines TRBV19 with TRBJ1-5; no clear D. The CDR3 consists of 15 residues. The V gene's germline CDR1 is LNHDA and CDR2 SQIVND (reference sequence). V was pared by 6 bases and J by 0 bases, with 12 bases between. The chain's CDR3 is CASRAVFHSNQPQHF. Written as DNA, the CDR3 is TGTGCCAGTAGGGCAGTCTTTCATAGCAATCAGCCCCAGCATTTT.

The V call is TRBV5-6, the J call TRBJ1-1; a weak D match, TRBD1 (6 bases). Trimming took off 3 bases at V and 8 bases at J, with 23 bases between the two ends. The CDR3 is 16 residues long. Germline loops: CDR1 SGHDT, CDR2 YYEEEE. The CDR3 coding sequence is TGTGCCAGCAGCTCCGGAGGTTCGGGACAAGTGAGGGAAGCTTTCTTT. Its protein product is CASSSGGSGQVREAFF.

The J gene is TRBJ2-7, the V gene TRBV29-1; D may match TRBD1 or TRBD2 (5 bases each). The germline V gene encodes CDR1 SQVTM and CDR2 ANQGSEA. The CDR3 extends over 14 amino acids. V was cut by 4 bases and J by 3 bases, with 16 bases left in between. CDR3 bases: TGCAGCGTTGCTCTGTGGGGGAGCTTCTACGAGCAGTACTTC. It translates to CSVALWGSFYEQYF.

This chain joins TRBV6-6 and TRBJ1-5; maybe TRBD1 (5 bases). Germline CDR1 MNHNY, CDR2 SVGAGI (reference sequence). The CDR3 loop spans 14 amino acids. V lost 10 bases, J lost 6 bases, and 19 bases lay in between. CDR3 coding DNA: TGTGCCACCGGGACGAAGTGGAGGGGTCAGCCCCAGCATTTT. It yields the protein CATGTKWRGQPQHF.

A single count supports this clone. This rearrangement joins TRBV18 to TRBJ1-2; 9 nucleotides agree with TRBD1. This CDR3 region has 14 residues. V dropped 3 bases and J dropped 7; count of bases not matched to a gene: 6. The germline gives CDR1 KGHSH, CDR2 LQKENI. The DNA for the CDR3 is TGTGCCAGCTCACCCTCCGGGACAGGGACTGGCTACACCTTC. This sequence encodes CASSPSGTGTGYTF.

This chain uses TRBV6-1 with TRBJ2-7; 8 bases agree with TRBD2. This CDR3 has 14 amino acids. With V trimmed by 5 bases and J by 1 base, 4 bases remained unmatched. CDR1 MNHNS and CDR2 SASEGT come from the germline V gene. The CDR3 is CASSFGGVSYEQYF. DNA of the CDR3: TGTGCCAGCAGTTTCGGGGGGGTTTCCTACGAGCAGTACTTC.

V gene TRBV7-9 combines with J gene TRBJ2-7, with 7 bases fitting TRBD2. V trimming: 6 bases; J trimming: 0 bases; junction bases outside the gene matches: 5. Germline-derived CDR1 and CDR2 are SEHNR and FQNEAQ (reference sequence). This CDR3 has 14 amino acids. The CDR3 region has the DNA TGTGCCAGCAGTTGGGGGGGTGGCTCCTACGAGCAGTACTTC. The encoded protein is CASSWGGGSYEQYF.

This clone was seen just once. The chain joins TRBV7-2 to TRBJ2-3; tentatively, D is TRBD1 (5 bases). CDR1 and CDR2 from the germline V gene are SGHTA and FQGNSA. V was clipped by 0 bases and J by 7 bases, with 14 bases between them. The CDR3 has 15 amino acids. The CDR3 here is CASSLAARASNTQYF. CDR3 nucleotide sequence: TGTGCCAGCAGCTTAGCGGCCAGGGCGTCGAATACGCAGTATTTT.

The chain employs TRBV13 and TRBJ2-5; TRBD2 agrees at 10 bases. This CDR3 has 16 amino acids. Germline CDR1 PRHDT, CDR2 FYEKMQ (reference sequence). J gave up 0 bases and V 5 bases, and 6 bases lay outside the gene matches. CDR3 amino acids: CASSPAGLANQETQYF. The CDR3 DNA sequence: TGTGCCAGCAGCCCCGCGGGACTAGCGAACCAAGAGACCCAGTACTTC.